Listed here are 5 T cell receptor beta chains from one sample, sequenced in a study of identical twins. One entry per CDR3 protein results from TCRdb running MiXCR on the 5' RACE reads. The table lists 200,000 to 250,000 distinct CDR3 sequences, around 15% of them singletons. The specimen was memory (CD45RO+) T cells sorted from blood. Receptors were obtained from a woman under 30 in good health.

J is TRBJ2-5 and V is TRBV3-1, with 13 positions matching TRBD2. The germline V gene has CDR1 LGHDT and CDR2 YNNKEL (reference sequence). V dropped 2 bases and J dropped 2; count of bases not matched to a gene: 5. This CDR3 has 17 residues. The CDR3 DNA reads as TGTGCCAGCAGCCAATTTAAGGGACTAGCGGGGCAAGAGACCCAGTACTTC. This codes for CASSQFKGLAGQETQYF.

This clonotype has at least ten counts. The chain recombines TRBV12-3 or TRBV12-4 with TRBJ2-2, with D hard to call. V gave up 2 bases and J gave up 6 bases, with 13 bases separating them. CDR3 length: 15 residues. Here the CDR3 DNA reads TGTGCCAGCAGTTTATTGGCAAGATCAGCCGGGGAGCTGTTTTTT. Translation: CASSLLARSAGELFF.

This chain links TRBV5-4 with TRBJ2-5, with D possibly TRBD1 on 5 matching bases. CDR3 size: 14 residues. V lost 2 bases to trimming and J lost 5 bases, with 13 bases between them. The germline V gene has CDR1 SGHNT and CDR2 YYREEE (reference sequence). The CDR3 sequence is CASSFQGTRETQYF. Written as DNA, the CDR3 is TGTGCCAGCAGCTTCCAGGGTACGAGGGAGACCCAGTACTTC.

This clonotype appeared many times. This sequence joins TRBV5-1 and TRBJ2-1; 7 positions match TRBD2. V lost 6 bases to trimming and J lost 4 bases; unmatched junction nucleotides: 10. The CDR3 consists of 15 residues. Germline V CDR1 and CDR2: SGHRS, YFSETQ. The CDR3 DNA reads TGCGCCAGCACCCAGGGTGAGCGGGGTTACAATGAGCAGTTCTTC. It yields the protein CASTQGERGYNEQFF.

The chain combines TRBV7-3 with TRBJ2-5, with D unresolved. Germline CDR1 reads SGHTA; CDR2 reads FQGTGA. V was clipped by 3 bases and J by 5 bases, with 7 bases between them. This CDR3 has 12 residues. The CDR3 coding sequence is TGTGCCAGCAGCTTCGGGCGGGAGACCCAGTACTTC. It translates to CASSFGRETQYF.